The TCR beta chain under discussion was sequenced for a study of hypomethylating agent response in myelodysplastic syndrome. Study-wide background: TET2 mutation, the most common, occurred in about 50% of the 11 patients.

Of note for this clone: Its antigen remains unidentified.

This CDR3 contains 14 residues. CDR1 is LGHNA, CDR2 YNFKEQ, per germline. The V end was cut by 0 bases, the J end by 8 bases, with 11 bases between. Study outcomes and limitations: Control donors' ages did not match those of MDS patients.

The repertoire was sequenced with immunoSEQ multiplex PCR; TCRdb's copy has only in-frame clones and lacks some. Among about 4,500 clones listed, about 87% were seen once. The sample consisted of bone marrow, taken before or after starting hypomethylating agent treatment for myelodysplastic syndrome (not recorded which). The rearrangement links TRBV4-2 to TRBJ2-1; D remains ambiguous. This clonotype originated in a human donor with myelodysplastic syndrome. The CDR3 loop is CASSQEDWNHEQFF. CDR3 sequence (DNA): TGTGCCAGCAGCCAAGAAGATTGGAATCATGAGCAGTTCTTC.